This TCR beta chain was captured by sequencing in a study of blood T cell repertoires in COVID-19. Study background: Acute and convalescent COVID-19 specimens originated in the United States, Italy and Spain.

The data were produced by immunoSEQ multiplex PCR, yet TCRdb's version contains in-frame clones alone and is incomplete. Of over 90,000 clones listed, around 87% were seen once; the top ten hold 2.5% to 3.5%. Sample: peripheral blood. This sequence was found in a man between 45 and 60 years old with active or convalescent COVID-19.

Here the CDR3 reads CASSELAGGQNEQFF. DNA of the CDR3: TGTGCCAGCAGTGAACTAGCGGGGGGGCAAAATGAGCAGTTCTTC. The chain uses TRBV6-4 and TRBJ2-1; TRBD2 agrees at 13 bases. The trim removed 3 bases at V and 7 bases at J, leaving 3 bases unmatched. The CDR3 loop spans 15 amino acids. Germline V gene data show CDR1 as MRHNA and CDR2 as SNTAGT.